This T cell receptor (beta chain) originates from a study of radiation and T cells in renal cell carcinoma. Libraries were prepared by immunoSEQ multiplex PCR; TCRdb keeps only in-frame clonotypes and omits some of them. The table lists about 77,000 clones, less than 85% of them singletons. V was clipped by 3 bases and J by 1 base; unmatched bases: 2. Germline assignment: CDR1 MNHEY and CDR2 SMNVEV (reference sequence). This CDR3 contains 15 residues. Sample time point: blood 4 weeks post-SBRT, at nephrectomy. Documented treatment: 15 Gy SBRT to primary tumor, nephrectomy 4 weeks later. Source: blood, taken from a patient whose treatment included radiotherapy and nephrectomy. The chain has TRBV27 and TRBJ2-7; 11 bases are shared with TRBD1. The sequence came from a woman aged 60-75 years with renal cell carcinoma. The CDR3 sequence: CASSLGQGGSYEQYF. CDR3 nucleotides: TGTGCCAGCAGTTTGGGACAGGGGGGTTCCTACGAGCAGTACTTC.